This T cell receptor beta chain was profiled in a study of cytomegalovirus exposure and HLA in healthy donors. Generated by immunoSEQ multiplex PCR, the TCRdb table keeps only in-frame clones and is missing some. The table records tens of thousands of clones, roughly 94% of them present only once. The V gene end was trimmed by 3 bases and the J gene end by 5 bases; junction bases not matched to a gene: 5. This CDR3 is built from 15 residues. Germline CDR1 reads SGHTA; CDR2 reads FQGNSA. Input material: PBMCs. The source of this sequence is a woman aged 18 to 35 in good health and CMV-seropositive. The chain couples TRBV7-2 to TRBJ2-1; TRBD2 matches at 9 bases. The CDR3 nucleotides read TGTGCCAGCAGCTTTGATAGCGGGAGCCACAATGAGCAGTTCTTC. This sequence encodes CASSFDSGSHNEQFF.